This TCR beta chain was identified during a study of early T cells in non-severe SARS-CoV-2 infection. About the research overall: Whole-blood bulk RNA, unsorted, was sequenced, and chains were unpaired.

This clonotype was seen repeatedly, ten times or more. What it recognizes is unknown. Study conclusions and caveats: The study's VDJdb matching favored anti-spike CD8 responses and missed private and CD4 specificities.

V was clipped by 6 bases and J by 2 bases; unmatched bases: 26. The CDR3 extends over 22 amino acids. As part of library construction, unique molecular identifiers were attached to individual cDNA molecules. TCRdb analysed the 5' RACE reads with MiXCR anew, one entry per CDR3 protein. The data hold fewer than 30,000 distinct CDR3 sequences, with more than 4% observed a single time. The TCR sequence derives from an adult who was a healthcare worker with PCR-confirmed SARS-CoV-2 infection or an uninfected control (not recorded which). The specimen was whole blood. The chain combines TRBV12-3 or TRBV12-4 with TRBJ1-5, with TRBD1 matching 9 bases. The CDR3 DNA is TGTGCCAGCAGATCCGGGACAGGGCGTCCCCCATTTGCCGGAGGGGGCAATCAGCCCCAGCATTTT. Translation: CASRSGTGRPPFAGGGNQPQHF.